This is a list of T cell receptor beta chains from one sample in a study of cytomegalovirus exposure and HLA in healthy donors. Assay: immunoSEQ multiplex PCR; the TCRdb copy retains only in-frame clones and omits some. The table records about 170,000 clones, 75% to 85% of them present only once. Sequenced sample: PBMCs. The receptors here all came from a woman between 50 and 59 years old in good health and CMV-seropositive. Each CDR3 is given with its conserved first and last residue. The D gene is left open where the match is weak. Not all rows give a size; the values are once, few, many and, for expanded clones, a class.

D	V	size	J	length	DNA	CDR3
TRBD1	TRBV5-1	.	TRBJ1-1	14	TGCGCCAGCAGCTTTGACAGGGGCAGCACTGAAGCTTTCTTT	CASSFDRGSTEAFF
.	TRBV5-1	.	TRBJ2-6	17	TGCGCCAGCAGCCCACAATCTGTGGCCTCTGGGGCCAACGTCCTGACTTTC	CASSPQSVASGANVLTF
TRBD2	TRBV11-3	few	TRBJ2-1	15	TGTGCCAGCAGCCCGGGAGGAGCGGGCCACAATGAGCAGTTCTTC	CASSPGGAGHNEQFF
.	TRBV19	.	TRBJ1-3	15	TGTGCCAGTAGTCCCCGGACTGCAACTGGGGACACCATATATTTT	CASSPRTATGDTIYF
.	TRBV27	.	TRBJ2-1	14	TGTGCCAGCAGTTTAGACTGGTCTAGGAATGAGCAGTTCTTC	CASSLDWSRNEQFF
TRBD2	TRBV5-6	.	TRBJ2-1	16	TGTGCCAGCAGCTTGTTTCTAGCGGGGGGGCGCGATGAGCAGTTCTTC	CASSLFLAGGRDEQFF
.	TRBV11-2	once	TRBJ2-2	15	TGTGCCAGCAGCTTAGGAGACAGAGGCACCGGGGAGCTGTTTTTT	CASSLGDRGTGELFF
.	TRBV29-1	.	TRBJ1-6	13	TGCAGCGTTCTGGAGACTATGGGTTCACCCCTCCACTTT	CSVLETMGSPLHF
.	TRBV9	.	TRBJ2-3	15	TGTGCCAGCAGCTCATTCCTAGCGAACACAGATACGCAGTATTTT	CASSSFLANTDTQYF
.	TRBV30	once	TRBJ2-1	12	TGTGCCTGGAGTGGCGTTTACAATGAGCAGTTCTTC	CAWSGVYNEQFF
.	TRBV5-1	.	TRBJ2-5	12	TGCGCCAGCAGCTTGGGAGCGGAGACCCAGTACTTC	CASSLGAETQYF
TRBD1	TRBV7-2	few	TRBJ1-1	15	TGTGCCAGCAGCCTGGGACAGACGGACTACACTGAAGCTTTCTTT	CASSLGQTDYTEAFF
.	TRBV5-1	.	TRBJ2-1	15	TGCGCCAGCAGCCTGGGGGCAAGTGCCTACAATGAGCAGTTCTTC	CASSLGASAYNEQFF
TRBD2	TRBV13	.	TRBJ2-3	20	TGTGCCAGCAGCTGCAAGACTAGCGGGGGGACAATCTGGGCTACAGATACGCAGTATTTT	CASSCKTSGGTIWATDTQYF
.	TRBV5-4	.	TRBJ2-7	14	TGTGCCAGCAGCTTGTTTCAGGGTCTCCACGAGCAGTACTTC	CASSLFQGLHEQYF
TRBD2	TRBV5-5	.	TRBJ2-1	14	TGTGCCAGCAGCCTGCCGGGACTAGCGGGGCAGCAGTTCTTC	CASSLPGLAGQQFF
TRBD1	TRBV6-6	.	TRBJ1-6	15	TGTGCCAGCAGCCAGACAGGGGGGGCGCGATCACCCCTCCACTTT	CASSQTGGARSPLHF
.	TRBV7-7	.	TRBJ2-1	13	TGTGCCAGCAGCTTGACAGACTACAATGAGCAGTTCTTC	CASSLTDYNEQFF
.	TRBV7-9	once	TRBJ1-2	14	TGTGCCAGCAGCTCCGACAGAACTTACTATGGCTACACCTTC	CASSSDRTYYGYTF
.	TRBV14	.	TRBJ1-6	15	TGTGCCAGCAGCCAATCTGGGACACCTAATTCACCCCTCCACTTT	CASSQSGTPNSPLHF
.	TRBV19	.	TRBJ2-3	17	TGTGCCAGTAGTATCTCACGGACAGCTACTAGCACAGATACGCAGTATTTT	CASSISRTATSTDTQYF
TRBD2	TRBV7-9	.	TRBJ2-7	18	TGTTCCAGCAGCGGGGGGGACGGAGGGACTAGCGGGACCTACGAGCAGTACTTC	CSSSGGDGGTSGTYEQYF
.	TRBV5-4	.	TRBJ2-6	16	TGTGCCAGCAGCTCACTCGCAGGGGCTGGGGCCAACGTCCTGACTTTC	CASSSLAGAGANVLTF
TRBD1	TRBV11-3	few	TRBJ1-2	16	TGTGCCAGCACCAGAGGGACAGGGGGCGTTGACTATGGCTACACCTTC	CASTRGTGGVDYGYTF
TRBD2	TRBV27	.	TRBJ2-5	15	TGTGCCAGCAGTCCTCTAGCGGGGGGGCCCGAGACCCAGTACTTC	CASSPLAGGPETQYF
.	TRBV7-9	.	TRBJ2-3	16	TGTGCCAGCAGCTTTTTGCCAGCGGAGGTCACAGATACGCAGTATTTT	CASSFLPAEVTDTQYF
.	TRBV9	few	TRBJ1-1	13	TGTGCCAGCAGCCCCCAGACGGGGGGCGCAGCTTTCTTT	CASSPQTGGAAFF
TRBD1	TRBV4-1	.	TRBJ2-7	15	TGCGCCAGCAGCCAAGAGGGACAGGGGTCCTACGAGCAGTACTTC	CASSQEGQGSYEQYF
.	TRBV19	.	TRBJ1-2	16	TGTGCCAGTAAAAGGGATAGGGGAGGAGTGGTTGATGGCTACACCTTC	CASKRDRGGVVDGYTF
.	TRBV29-1	.	TRBJ2-1	12	TGCAGCTCCCGGACCGGGGGTAGAGAGCAGTTCTTC	CSSRTGGREQFF
TRBD1	TRBV19	.	TRBJ2-7	14	TGTGCCAGTAGTACGACCCCGACAGGGGAGAGGATGTACTTC	CASSTTPTGERMYF
TRBD1	TRBV7-9	.	TRBJ1-1	17	TGTGCCAGCAGCCTACCTGGGACAGTTGGGCTGAACACTGAAGCTTTCTTT	CASSLPGTVGLNTEAFF
.	TRBV19	.	TRBJ1-1	13	TGTGCCAGTAGTATGGGGGGGGCCACTGAAGCTTTCTTT	CASSMGGATEAFF
.	TRBV6-5	.	TRBJ1-2	12	TGTGCCAGCAGTGGCAAGCCAGGAGGCTACACCTTC	CASSGKPGGYTF
.	TRBV5-6	once	TRBJ1-5	18	TGTGCCAGCAGCTGGAGGGGCGGGGGCGGAAATCGCAATCAGCCCCAGCATTTT	CASSWRGGGGNRNQPQHF
.	TRBV4-1	.	TRBJ2-6	21	TGCGCCAGCAGCCACGCTGTCGGGACTCTCCCTGCCGTCTCTGGGGCCAACGTCCTGACTTTC	CASSHAVGTLPAVSGANVLTF
.	TRBV2	.	TRBJ2-5	13	TGTGCCAGCAGACCCACGGGCCAAGAGACCCAGTACTTC	CASRPTGQETQYF
.	TRBV7-9	.	TRBJ2-5	14	TGTGCCAGCAGCTTTGGCCAGGGGTTTAAGAGACAGTACTTC	CASSFGQGFKRQYF
.	TRBV7-8	.	TRBJ2-4	16	TGTGCCAGCAGCCCCAACAGGATTGTAGCCAAAAACATTCAGTACTTC	CASSPNRIVAKNIQYF
TRBD2	TRBV6-1	.	TRBJ2-1	16	TGTGCCAGCAGTGAATGGATAGCGGGGGGGTACAATGAGCAGTTCTTC	CASSEWIAGGYNEQFF
.	TRBV19	.	TRBJ2-6	15	TGTGCCAGTAGTATCCCCGTACTAGGGGCCAACGTCCTGACTTTC	CASSIPVLGANVLTF
TRBD1	TRBV7-9	few	TRBJ1-1	18	TGTTCCAGCAGCTCCCTTCTCAGGGGGCTCGGACAGAACACTGAAGCTTTCTTT	CSSSSLLRGLGQNTEAFF